The 2 T cell receptor beta chains below come from one sample, sequenced in a study of monozygotic twins with inflammatory bowel disease. TCRdb reprocessed the 5' RACE reads and keeps a single row for each CDR3 protein, giving no DNA. The sample yields a few hundred thousand distinct CDR3 sequences, of which the top ten take up about 2.5%. Sample: blood. These receptors all stem from a human donor with ulcerative colitis or Crohn's disease, or a healthy co-twin of an affected twin (not recorded which).

The rearrangement links TRBV6-5 to TRBJ2-7. The CDR3 runs 15 residues. Germline-derived CDR1 and CDR2 are MNHEY and SVGAGI. The CDR3 loop reads CASGTERGLSYEQYF.

The chain uses TRBV29-1 and TRBJ1-6; TCRdb's D call of TRBD1 is untestable without DNA. Germline CDR1 SQVTM, CDR2 ANQGSEA. The CDR3 has 15 residues. CDR3 amino acids: CSVATDGTENSPLHF.